This T cell receptor (beta chain) was observed in a study of blood T cell repertoires in COVID-19. Assay used: immunoSEQ multiplex PCR; TCRdb lists only in-frame clones, some missing. In the table there are about 330,000 clones, 70% to 90% of which are singletons. V was pared by 4 bases and J by 5 bases, with 8 bases of the junction left unmatched. The CDR3 runs to 14 residues. From germline, CDR1 is SGHNT and CDR2 YYREEE (reference sequence). The TCR sequence derives from a woman aged 30 to 39 who had recovered from COVID-19. The sequenced sample consisted of PBMCs or T cells enriched from blood (not recorded which). The rearrangement uses TRBV5-4 and TRBJ2-5; 7 nucleotides agree with TRBD2. The CDR3 DNA sequence: TGTGCCAGCAGCGGGGGGGGAAGTCAGGAGACCCAGTACTTC. It specifies CASSGGGSQETQYF. Together with reference TRBV5-4 and TRBJ2-5, the CDR3 gives the full variable domain: ETGVTQSPTHLIKTRGQQVTLRCSSQSGHNTVSWYQQALGQGPQFIFQYYREEENGRGNFPPRFSGLQFPNYSSELNVNALELDDSALYLCASSGGGSQETQYFGPGTRLLVL.